These T cell receptor beta chains were read from a single sample in a study of spatial heterogeneity in lung cancer. MiXCR, run by TCRdb on the 5' RACE reads, gives a single entry per CDR3 protein. The sample yields tens of thousands of distinct CDR3 sequences, about an eighth seen once. Specimen: PBMCs, collected at follow-up. These receptors were collected from a male donor with early-stage non-small cell lung cancer. The CDR3 runs from the conserved cysteine through the conserved F or W. D genes are given only for firm matches. Some rows mark clone size as missing; the rest say once, few, many or name a class of expanded clone.

cdr3_aa: CASSLAGTGAPYEQYF
cdr3_nt: TGTGCCAGCAGCTTAGCCGGGACAGGGGCCCCCTACGAGCAGTACTTC
cdr3_length: 16
clone_size: many
j_call: TRBJ2-7
v_call: TRBV7-2
d_call: TRBD1

cdr3_aa: CASSLGLNTGELFF
cdr3_nt: TGCGCCAGCAGCTTGGGGCTAAACACCGGGGAGCTGTTTTTT
cdr3_length: 14
clone_size: many
j_call: TRBJ2-2
v_call: TRBV5-1
d_call: .

cdr3_aa: CASSQEVTEETQYF
cdr3_nt: TGCGCCAGCAGCCAAGAAGTGACAGAAGAGACCCAGTACTTC
cdr3_length: 14
clone_size: many
j_call: TRBJ2-5
v_call: TRBV4-3
d_call: .

cdr3_aa: CASSDNPRGNTEAFF
cdr3_nt: TGTGCCAGTAGTGACAACCCTCGGGGGAACACTGAAGCTTTCTTT
cdr3_length: 15
clone_size: many
j_call: TRBJ1-1
v_call: TRBV19
d_call: .

cdr3_aa: CASSLEPGWGEKLFF
cdr3_nt: TGTGCCAGCAGTTTAGAGCCGGGATGGGGTGAAAAACTGTTTTTT
cdr3_length: 15
clone_size: many
j_call: TRBJ1-4
v_call: TRBV28
d_call: .

cdr3_aa: CASSPTSSSYNEQFF
cdr3_nt: TGTGCCAGCAGCCCAACTAGCAGCTCCTACAATGAGCAGTTCTTC
cdr3_length: 15
clone_size: many
j_call: TRBJ2-1
v_call: TRBV28
d_call: .

cdr3_aa: CSVVFQNSNQPQHF
cdr3_nt: TGCAGCGTTGTCTTCCAGAATAGCAATCAGCCCCAGCATTTT
cdr3_length: 14
clone_size: .
j_call: TRBJ1-5
v_call: TRBV29-1
d_call: .

cdr3_aa: CASSLATGGDNGYTF
cdr3_nt: TGTGCCAGCAGCTTGGCGACAGGGGGCGATAACGGCTACACCTTC
cdr3_length: 15
clone_size: many
j_call: TRBJ1-2
v_call: TRBV5-4
d_call: TRBD1

cdr3_aa: CASSAGTDEAFF
cdr3_nt: TGTGCCAGCAGTGCCGGGACGGATGAAGCTTTCTTT
cdr3_length: 12
clone_size: .
j_call: TRBJ1-1
v_call: TRBV6-2/TRBV6-3
d_call: .

cdr3_aa: CASSSPGVYGYTF
cdr3_nt: TGTGCCAGCAGTAGTCCAGGGGTCTATGGCTACACCTTC
cdr3_length: 13
clone_size: many
j_call: TRBJ1-2
v_call: TRBV6-5
d_call: .

cdr3_aa: CASSYTKQGLNEKLFF
cdr3_nt: TGTGCCAGCAGCTATACCAAACAGGGGCTCAATGAAAAACTGTTTTTT
cdr3_length: 16
clone_size: many
j_call: TRBJ1-4
v_call: TRBV13
d_call: TRBD1

cdr3_aa: CASSLQGARADTQYF
cdr3_nt: TGTGCCAGCAGCCTACAGGGGGCGCGGGCAGATACGCAGTATTTT
cdr3_length: 15
clone_size: .
j_call: TRBJ2-3
v_call: TRBV7-2
d_call: TRBD1

cdr3_aa: CASSLDFVGVTDTQYF
cdr3_nt: TGTGCCAGCAGCCTCGACTTTGTGGGGGTCACAGATACGCAGTATTTT
cdr3_length: 16
clone_size: many
j_call: TRBJ2-3
v_call: TRBV5-5
d_call: .

cdr3_aa: CASSPEGLAGVASYNEQFF
cdr3_nt: TGTGCCAGCAGCCCAGAGGGACTAGCGGGGGTCGCCTCCTACAATGAGCAGTTCTTC
cdr3_length: 19
clone_size: few
j_call: TRBJ2-1
v_call: TRBV9
d_call: TRBD2

cdr3_aa: CASGGAGSFNLYGYTF
cdr3_nt: TGTGCCAGCGGGGGGGCCGGATCATTCAACCTTTATGGCTACACCTTC
cdr3_length: 16
clone_size: few
j_call: TRBJ1-2
v_call: TRBV7-2
d_call: .

cdr3_aa: CASTRRQRTDTQYF
cdr3_nt: TGTGCCAGCACTCGGAGACAGCGCACAGATACGCAGTATTTT
cdr3_length: 14
clone_size: .
j_call: TRBJ2-3
v_call: TRBV6-5
d_call: .

cdr3_aa: CASSVAPSASYEQYF
cdr3_nt: TGTGCCAGCAGCGTAGCGCCTAGCGCCTCCTACGAGCAGTACTTC
cdr3_length: 15
clone_size: many
j_call: TRBJ2-7
v_call: TRBV9
d_call: .

cdr3_aa: CASSFSDYGYTF
cdr3_nt: TGTGCCAGCAGTTTTTCGGACTATGGCTACACCTTC
cdr3_length: 12
clone_size: .
j_call: TRBJ1-2
v_call: TRBV12-3/TRBV12-4
d_call: .

cdr3_aa: CSAGRSAGGDTQYF
cdr3_nt: TGCAGTGCCGGAAGAAGTGCCGGGGGAGATACGCAGTATTTT
cdr3_length: 14
clone_size: many
j_call: TRBJ2-3
v_call: TRBV20-1
d_call: .

cdr3_aa: CASSGNTDTQYF
cdr3_nt: TGTGCCAGTAGCGGAAACACAGATACGCAGTATTTT
cdr3_length: 12
clone_size: .
j_call: TRBJ2-3
v_call: TRBV27
d_call: .

cdr3_aa: CTGQGARGQFF
cdr3_nt: TGTACTGGACAGGGGGCGCGAGGGCAGTTCTTC
cdr3_length: 11
clone_size: .
j_call: TRBJ2-1
v_call: TRBV19
d_call: TRBD1

cdr3_aa: CAWSVKGADKAFF
cdr3_nt: TGTGCCTGGAGTGTAAAGGGGGCAGATAAAGCTTTCTTT
cdr3_length: 13
clone_size: many
j_call: TRBJ1-1
v_call: TRBV30
d_call: TRBD1

cdr3_aa: CASRDRVQETQYF
cdr3_nt: TGTGCCAGCCGAGACAGGGTCCAAGAGACCCAGTACTTC
cdr3_length: 13
clone_size: .
j_call: TRBJ2-5
v_call: TRBV5-5
d_call: TRBD1

cdr3_aa: CASSLGSFEKLFF
cdr3_nt: TGTGCCAGCAGCTTAGGGTCCTTTGAAAAACTGTTTTTT
cdr3_length: 13
clone_size: few
j_call: TRBJ1-4
v_call: TRBV7-2
d_call: .

cdr3_aa: CSAISGGNSYEQYF
cdr3_nt: TGCAGTGCCATTAGCGGGGGCAACTCCTACGAGCAGTACTTC
cdr3_length: 14
clone_size: .
j_call: TRBJ2-7
v_call: TRBV20-1
d_call: TRBD2

cdr3_aa: CASNLPPTGGNSPLHF
cdr3_nt: TGTGCCAGCAACCTCCCGCCGACAGGGGGTAATTCACCCCTCCACTTT
cdr3_length: 16
clone_size: .
j_call: TRBJ1-6
v_call: TRBV2
d_call: TRBD1

cdr3_aa: CSVEDDSSYEQYF
cdr3_nt: TGCAGCGTTGAAGACGACAGCTCCTACGAGCAGTACTTC
cdr3_length: 13
clone_size: .
j_call: TRBJ2-7
v_call: TRBV29-1
d_call: .

cdr3_aa: CASSYIAAGVPEQYF
cdr3_nt: TGTGCCAGTAGTTACATCGCGGCAGGGGTCCCCGAGCAGTACTTC
cdr3_length: 15
clone_size: .
j_call: TRBJ2-7
v_call: TRBV19
d_call: .

cdr3_aa: CASSQDREGNYGYTF
cdr3_nt: TGTGCCAGCAGCCAAGATAGGGAGGGGAACTATGGCTACACCTTC
cdr3_length: 15
clone_size: many
j_call: TRBJ1-2
v_call: TRBV4-2
d_call: .

cdr3_aa: CASSYAVTGELFF
cdr3_nt: TGTGCCAGCAGCTATGCGGTCACCGGGGAGCTGTTTTTT
cdr3_length: 13
clone_size: many
j_call: TRBJ2-2
v_call: TRBV7-9
d_call: .

cdr3_aa: CASSLTSGRAQNTQYF
cdr3_nt: TGTGCCAGCAGCTTAACTAGCGGGAGGGCTCAGAATACGCAGTATTTT
cdr3_length: 16
clone_size: .
j_call: TRBJ2-3
v_call: TRBV7-3
d_call: TRBD2

cdr3_aa: CASLRGEGDEQYF
cdr3_nt: TGTGCCAGTCTAAGGGGAGAGGGAGACGAGCAGTACTTC
cdr3_length: 13
clone_size: few
j_call: TRBJ2-7
v_call: TRBV7-3
d_call: .

cdr3_aa: CSASDGVKPNYGYTF
cdr3_nt: TGCAGTGCTAGTGACGGGGTGAAACCAAACTATGGCTACACCTTC
cdr3_length: 15
clone_size: many
j_call: TRBJ1-2
v_call: TRBV20-1
d_call: .

cdr3_aa: CSAAYFGRQSYEQYF
cdr3_nt: TGCAGTGCTGCATATTTCGGGCGGCAGTCCTACGAGCAGTACTTC
cdr3_length: 15
clone_size: many
j_call: TRBJ2-7
v_call: TRBV20-1
d_call: .

cdr3_aa: CASSPRASGRGSEQFF
cdr3_nt: TGTGCCAGCAGTCCTCGGGCTAGCGGGAGGGGAAGTGAGCAGTTCTTC
cdr3_length: 16
clone_size: few
j_call: TRBJ2-1
v_call: TRBV6-5
d_call: TRBD2

cdr3_aa: CASSLGLASTDTQYF
cdr3_nt: TGTGCCAGCAGCTTAGGTTTAGCTAGCACAGATACGCAGTATTTT
cdr3_length: 15
clone_size: .
j_call: TRBJ2-3
v_call: TRBV7-2
d_call: .

cdr3_aa: CASSFRVSGANVLTF
cdr3_nt: TGTGCCAGCAGCTTCAGGGTGTCGGGGGCCAACGTCCTGACTTTC
cdr3_length: 15
clone_size: .
j_call: TRBJ2-6
v_call: TRBV11-2
d_call: .

cdr3_aa: CASSARTGGNTEAFF
cdr3_nt: TGTGCCAGCAGCGCACGGACAGGGGGGAACACTGAAGCTTTCTTT
cdr3_length: 15
clone_size: .
j_call: TRBJ1-1
v_call: TRBV6-1
d_call: TRBD1

cdr3_aa: CASSIGLTGTGGLAGNQPQHF
cdr3_nt: TGTGCCAGTAGTATAGGTCTCACCGGGACAGGGGGACTTGCGGGCAATCAGCCCCAGCATTTT
cdr3_length: 21
clone_size: many
j_call: TRBJ1-5
v_call: TRBV19
d_call: TRBD1

cdr3_aa: CASSSDGGPTYGYTF
cdr3_nt: TGTGCCAGCAGCTCTGACGGGGGGCCCACCTATGGCTACACCTTC
cdr3_length: 15
clone_size: few
j_call: TRBJ1-2
v_call: TRBV7-3
d_call: .

cdr3_aa: CASSLTQEANTEAFF
cdr3_nt: TGTGCCAGCAGCCTAACACAAGAGGCGAACACTGAAGCTTTCTTT
cdr3_length: 15
clone_size: many
j_call: TRBJ1-1
v_call: TRBV6-5
d_call: .

cdr3_aa: CASSWGSTGTDTQYF
cdr3_nt: TGTGCCAGCAGTTGGGGATCGACAGGGACAGATACGCAGTATTTT
cdr3_length: 15
clone_size: few
j_call: TRBJ2-3
v_call: TRBV6-6
d_call: TRBD1

cdr3_aa: CASSPSMNMNTEAFF
cdr3_nt: TGTGCCAGCAGCCCCAGTATGAACATGAACACTGAAGCTTTCTTT
cdr3_length: 15
clone_size: many
j_call: TRBJ1-1
v_call: TRBV12-3/TRBV12-4
d_call: .